The 25 T cell receptor beta chains below all came from one sample that was sequenced in a study of long-term antiretroviral therapy in people with HIV. The authors ran the immunoSEQ assay, v3.0, at survey level. Measured with immunoSEQ multiplex PCR; TCRdb has only the in-frame clones, and not every one. The data hold tens of thousands of clones, with 70% to 90% observed a single time. Material: unsorted PBMCs, obtained just over 2.7 years before starting antiretroviral therapy. These receptors all stem from a woman in her thirties with HIV.

The chain couples TRBV5-6 to TRBJ2-1, with D maybe TRBD2 (7 bases). The CDR3 runs to 16 residues. The V end was cut by 1 base, the J end by 2 bases, with 13 bases between. Germline lookup yields CDR1 SGHDT and CDR2 YYEEEE. CDR3 nucleotides: TGTGCCAGCAGCTTGTTCGCCGGGGGGCCCTACAATGAGCAGTTCTTC. Protein sequence: CASSLFAGGPYNEQFF.

V usage is TRBV5-6 and J usage is TRBJ2-5; D gene uncertain. CDR3 length: 14 residues. The germline V and J ends were trimmed by 4 bases and 0 bases, with 10 bases remaining between them. Germline V gives CDR1 SGHDT, CDR2 YYEEEE. The CDR3 nucleotides read TGTGCCAGCAGCCCCTCGGTTGACCAAGAGACCCAGTACTTC. Protein: CASSPSVDQETQYF.

This chain connects TRBV6-1 to TRBJ2-4; D gene uncertain. V lost 3 bases, J lost 1 base, and 7 bases lay in between. In germline, CDR1 is MNHNS, CDR2 SASEGT. The CDR3 runs to 14 residues. The CDR3 DNA reads as TGTGCCAGCAGTGAGGGGTCGGCCAAAAACATTCAGTACTTC. It encodes CASSEGSAKNIQYF.

The gene calls are TRBV5-4 and TRBJ1-2, with D possibly TRBD1 on 6 matching bases. CDR1 is SGHNT and CDR2 is YYREEE in the germline V gene (reference sequence). The CDR3 loop spans 15 amino acids. Trimming took off 4 bases at V and 0 bases at J, with 13 bases between the two ends. The CDR3 sequence: CASSPRTVTNYGYTF. The CDR3 DNA is TGTGCCAGCAGCCCTAGGACAGTAACTAACTATGGCTACACCTTC.

The V call is TRBV21-1, the J call TRBJ1-5; the D call TRBD1 from the table was never checked on the DNA. TRBV21-1 is a recognized pseudogene. This CDR3 contains 18 residues. The CDR3 DNA is TGTGCCAGCAGCAAACCTTGGACAGGGGAAAGGTTAATACAGCCCCAGCATTTT. Translated, it gives CASSKPWTGERLIQPQHF.

This chain connects TRBV27 to TRBJ1-5; perhaps TRBD1 as D (6 bases). There are 14 residues in the CDR3. V was pared by 5 bases and J by 8 bases, with 16 bases between. Looked up from germline, CDR1 is MNHEY and CDR2 is SMNVEV (reference sequence). The CDR3 reads CASSPQGYIKPQHF. CDR3 coding DNA: TGTGCCAGCAGTCCCCAGGGGTACATCAAGCCCCAGCATTTT.

V is TRBV7-9 and J is TRBJ1-6, with D maybe TRBD1 (6 bases). The CDR3 is made up of 16 amino acids. V lost 1 base, J lost 9 bases, and 16 bases lay in between. Germline lookup yields CDR1 SEHNR and CDR2 FQNEAQ (reference sequence). The CDR3 here is CASSLEGTLIGSPLHF. As DNA, the CDR3 is TGTGCCAGCAGCTTAGAGGGGACACTTATCGGTTCACCCCTCCACTTT.

The chain uses TRBV7-9 and TRBJ1-1, with 8 bases fitting TRBD1. Germline V CDR1 and CDR2: SEHNR, FQNEAQ (reference sequence). Trimming removed 6 bases from V and 3 bases from J; junction bases left unmatched: 6. The CDR3 runs 14 residues. The CDR3 DNA sequence: TGTGCCAGCAGTAGAAACAGGGGGGACACTGAAGCTTTCTTT. Translation: CASSRNRGDTEAFF.

The rearrangement links TRBV2 to TRBJ2-3; possible D gene TRBD2, 5 bases. The germline CDR1 and CDR2 sequences are SNHLY and FYNNEI. The CDR3 extends over 15 amino acids. Trimming pared 6 bases from V and 2 bases from J, leaving 15 bases between. The CDR3 DNA reads as TGTGCCAGCAGATTCGGGCCCGACTACACAGATACGCAGTATTTT. Protein: CASRFGPDYTDTQYF.

The CDR3 loop is CAWSYGETDTQYF. CDR3 DNA: TGTGCCTGGAGTTACGGTGAAACAGATACGCAGTATTTT. J is TRBJ2-3 and V is TRBV30; no definite D call. V was trimmed by 2 bases and J by 3 bases, leaving 9 bases between them. CDR3 length: 13 residues. Germline lookup yields CDR1 GTSNPN and CDR2 SVGIG (reference sequence).

This clone was found a few times. V is TRBV6-1 and J is TRBJ2-3; 10 positions match TRBD2. The CDR3 has 15 residues. Per the germline V gene, CDR1 is MNHNS and CDR2 is SASEGT. After removal of 6 bases from V and 5 bases from J, the junction contained 8 bases not matched to a gene. The DNA for the CDR3 is TGTGCCAGCAGCACAAGCGGGGGGGCCGTAGATACGCAGTATTTT. It encodes CASSTSGGAVDTQYF.

The chain recombines TRBV27 with TRBJ2-7, with D perhaps TRBD1 (7 bases). The CDR3 extends over 15 amino acids. V was pared by 3 bases and J by 2 bases, with 14 bases between. Germline-derived CDR1 and CDR2 are MNHEY and SMNVEV (reference sequence). The DNA of the CDR3 is TGTGCCAGCAGTTTCAGGGCAGGGGGGCCCTACGAGCAGTACTTC. Its translation is CASSFRAGGPYEQYF.

The gene calls are TRBV9 and TRBJ1-2; 7 nucleotides agree with TRBD1. The V gene end was trimmed by 2 bases and the J gene end by 0 bases; junction bases not matched to a gene: 4. Germline V gene data show CDR1 as SGDLS and CDR2 as YYNGEE. The CDR3 runs 15 residues. CDR3 region: CASSVGTATNYGYTF. The CDR3 nucleotides read TGTGCCAGCAGCGTGGGGACAGCAACTAACTATGGCTACACCTTC.

This chain joins TRBV7-8 and TRBJ1-1; weak D call: TRBD1 (5 bases). The germline gives CDR1 SGHVS, CDR2 FQNEAQ. CDR3 length: 16 residues. Trimming took 5 bases from V and 8 from J, leaving 24 bases between them. The CDR3 sequence: CASSPSGHGVSSEAFF. DNA for the CDR3: TGTGCCAGCAGCCCCTCTGGACACGGGGTGAGTTCGGAAGCTTTCTTT.

This chain joins TRBV7-3 and TRBJ1-3; no clear D. The CDR3 has 18 residues. With 5 bases removed from V and 7 bases from J, the gap between germline ends came to 27 bases. Germline V gene lookup returns CDR1 SGHTA and CDR2 FQGTGA. CDR3 nucleotide sequence: TGTGCCAGCAGCCCCGGTGGGTGGCAGATCACTACCGTCAACACCATATATTTT. Protein sequence: CASSPGGWQITTVNTIYF.

This clone was found once. The rearrangement uses TRBV5-1 and TRBJ2-5; perhaps TRBD1 as D (6 bases). The V and J ends lost 3 bases and 0 bases respectively, with 18 bases between them. The length of the CDR3 is 17 residues. Germline CDR1 SGHRS, CDR2 YFSETQ. The CDR3: CASSSAGQMRYQETQYF. DNA of the CDR3: TGCGCCAGCAGCTCGGCCGGACAGATGAGGTACCAAGAGACCCAGTACTTC. The full variable domain, completed using reference TRBV5-1 and TRBJ2-5, is KAGVTQTPRYLIKTRGQQVTLSCSPISGHRSVSWYQQTPGQGLQFLFEYFSETQRNKGNFPGRFSGRQFSNSRSEMNVSTLELGDSALYLCASSSAGQMRYQETQYFGPGTRLLVL.

V and J are TRBV19 and TRBJ1-2, with D unresolved. V lost 11 bases to trimming and J lost 10 bases, with 20 bases between them. There are 12 residues in the CDR3. CDR1 and CDR2 from the germline V gene are LNHDA and SQIVND (reference sequence). CDR3 bases: TGTGCCTCCCAAACATCCCCCCGAGACTACACCTTC. Translation: CASQTSPRDYTF.

In its sample, this clone was seen a few times. The chain combines TRBV2 with TRBJ2-7; D is ambiguous. Deletions cut 8 bases from V and 3 bases from J, with 14 bases between. CDR1 SNHLY and CDR2 FYNNEI come from the germline V gene. The CDR3 totals 13 residues. CDR3 DNA: TGTGCCAGCTCGTGGGAAAATAGCTACGAGCAGTACTTC. It is translated as CASSWENSYEQYF.

The V and J genes are TRBV4-2 and TRBJ1-2; the D gene is possibly TRBD1 (6 bases). CDR3 length: 14 amino acids. Germline CDR1 reads LGHNA; CDR2 reads YNFKEQ. The V gene lost 3 bases and the J gene lost 6 bases, with 14 bases spanning the gap. CDR3 nucleotides: TGTGCCAGCAGCCACCCCGGGGGGGCCGATGGCTACACCTTC. Translated: CASSHPGGADGYTF.

J is TRBJ2-7 and V is TRBV21-1; the D call in the table, TRBD2, was not verified against the DNA. TRBV21-1 constitutes a pseudogene. CDR3 size: 15 residues. The CDR3 region is CASSKEGRLPYEQYF. CDR3 in DNA: TGTGCCAGCAGCAAAGAAGGCAGACTTCCCTACGAGCAGTACTTC.

V usage is TRBV19 and J usage is TRBJ2-1, with D tentatively TRBD2 (6 bases). CDR1 is LNHDA, CDR2 SQIVND, per germline (reference sequence). The CDR3 is 14 residues long. Trimming took 8 bases from V and 2 from J, leaving 13 bases between them. CDR3 amino acids: CASGLWGAYNEQFF. In nucleotides, the CDR3 is TGTGCCAGTGGGCTTTGGGGGGCCTACAATGAGCAGTTCTTC.

This chain links TRBV13 with TRBJ1-1; possibly TRBD1 for D (5 bases). The CDR3 spans 15 residues. Trimming removed 7 bases from V and 0 bases from J, with 15 bases in between. Per germline, CDR1 PRHDT and CDR2 FYEKMQ (reference sequence). The CDR3 DNA is TGTGCCAGCACAGGTTGGGACGACATGAACACTGAAGCTTTCTTT. It yields the protein CASTGWDDMNTEAFF.

This clone came up once. The genes are TRBV6-6 and TRBJ1-5; 8 positions match TRBD1. CDR1 and CDR2 from the germline V gene are MNHNY and SVGAGI (reference sequence). After removal of 4 bases from V and 6 bases from J, the junction contained 5 bases not matched to a gene. The CDR3 has 14 residues. DNA of the CDR3: TGTGCCAGCAGTTCGTCAGGGGGCGGTCAGCCCCAGCATTTT. Protein sequence: CASSSSGGGQPQHF.

This clone was found a few times. This chain links TRBV19 with TRBJ1-6, with TRBD1 as a possible D gene (6 bases). The CDR3 length is 14 residues. Trimming took 8 bases from V and 9 from J, leaving 17 bases between them. Per germline, CDR1 LNHDA and CDR2 SQIVND (reference sequence). The CDR3, as DNA: TGTGCCAGTGGGACCGAGGGGGGGAGTTCACCCCTCCACTTT. Translation gives CASGTEGGSSPLHF.

The chain uses TRBV11-2 and TRBJ1-3; no reliable D call. This CDR3 comprises 16 residues. Between the trimmed V and J ends, which lost 5 bases and 0 bases, there was a span of 14 bases. The germline gives CDR1 SGHAT, CDR2 FQNNGV. The CDR3 here is CASSRPRSLSGNTIYF. The CDR3 DNA reads TGTGCCAGCAGCCGCCCCAGATCCCTCTCTGGAAACACCATATATTTT.